The rows below give T cell receptor beta chains drawn from one sample of a study of shared clonotypes between healthy human individuals. Profiled with immunoSEQ multiplex PCR; TCRdb holds only in-frame clones, not every one. The table includes about 1,800,000 clones, 85% to 95% detected once. Sequencing input: naive CD8+ T cells sorted from blood. The receptors derive from a man aged 18 to 30 in good health. CDR3s include the opening cysteine and the closing phenylalanine or tryptophan. Fields, in order: J gene, V gene, D gene, CDR3 DNA, CDR3 protein. D genes are given only for firm matches.

TRBJ1-5	TRBV28	NA	TGTGCCAGCAGTTTACAGCAGGGAAATCAGCCCCAGCATTTT	CASSLQQGNQPQHF
TRBJ1-1	TRBV7-9	NA	TGTGCCAGCAGCTCGGCAGGGGCTAGGACTGAAGCTTTCTTT	CASSSAGARTEAFF
TRBJ2-1	TRBV30	NA	TGTGCCTGGAGGGGCGGGAACCTGAACAATGAGCAGTTCTTC	CAWRGGNLNNEQFF
TRBJ2-1	TRBV13	NA	TGTGCCAGCAGCGAAGGGGACCCGCTCAGCGATGAGCAGTTCTTC	CASSEGDPLSDEQFF
TRBJ1-1	TRBV6-1	NA	TGTGCCAGCAGTGAAGGGACAGCAATCACTGAAGCTTTCTTT	CASSEGTAITEAFF
TRBJ2-1	TRBV4-1	NA	TGCGCCAGCAGCCAAGTGGGGGGAGTAATGCGTGAGCAGTTCTTC	CASSQVGGVMREQFF
TRBJ2-3	TRBV9	NA	TGTGCCAGCAGCGTAGAAGGCAGCCGCACAGATACGCAGTATTTT	CASSVEGSRTDTQYF
TRBJ2-7	TRBV29-1	NA	TGCAGCGTGGCCCACGGTTCCTCCTACGAGCAGTACTTC	CSVAHGSSYEQYF
TRBJ2-7	TRBV4-3	NA	TGCGCCAGCAGCCCAGGGCGTGGGGCGGGCGAGCAGTACTTC	CASSPGRGAGEQYF
TRBJ1-4	TRBV9	NA	TGTGCCAGCAGCGTAGGACAAGCAACTAATGAAAAACTGTTTTTT	CASSVGQATNEKLFF
TRBJ2-1	TRBV5-1	NA	TGCGCCAGCAGCTCGAACCTGGGGGGCAGACCCTACAATGAGCAGTTCTTC	CASSSNLGGRPYNEQFF
TRBJ2-1	TRBV5-1	NA	TGCGCCAGCAGCTTCAAGAGCTCCTACAATGAGCAGTTCTTC	CASSFKSSYNEQFF
TRBJ2-3	TRBV27	TRBD2	TGTGCCAGCAGCTACCGGGAGGCCACAGATACGCAGTATTTT	CASSYREATDTQYF
TRBJ2-7	TRBV11-2	NA	TGTGCCAGCAGCTTAGATGGAGTGGGCGAGCAGTACTTC	CASSLDGVGEQYF
TRBJ2-1	TRBV11-2	NA	TGTGCCAGCAGCTTAGTAGGCTACAATGAGCAGTTCTTC	CASSLVGYNEQFF